The 21 T cell receptor beta chains given below trace back to one sample, sequenced in a study of T cell clones after liver transplantation. The data were produced by immunoSEQ multiplex PCR, yet TCRdb's version contains in-frame clones alone and is incomplete. The top ten clones hold roughly 27% of a sample with 25,000 to 35,000 clones, over 85% of them seen once. The sequenced sample was CD8+ T cells from blood, obtained 12 months after liver transplant. These receptors were taken from a human patient who received a liver transplant. Some T cells here may be from the graft donor.

This chain connects TRBV4-2 to TRBJ2-7, with D perhaps matching TRBD2 (5 bases). The CDR3 loop spans 16 amino acids. Germline assignment: CDR1 LGHNA and CDR2 YNFKEQ. V gave up 1 base and J gave up 5 bases, with 18 bases separating them. The CDR3 sequence is CASSQGGLPQEDEQYF. The CDR3 bases are TGTGCCAGCAGCCAAGGCGGACTGCCACAAGAGGACGAGCAGTACTTC.

The chain links TRBV11-2 to TRBJ2-3; weak D call: TRBD2 (6 bases). The V gene lost 2 bases and the J gene lost 4 bases, with 16 bases spanning the gap. This CDR3 is built from 16 residues. Germline values: CDR1 SGHAT, CDR2 FQNNGV. The CDR3 DNA follows: TGTGCCAGCAGCTTAAGTCGGGAGTATCCCGCAGATACGCAGTATTTT. It is translated as CASSLSREYPADTQYF.

The rearrangement joins TRBV11-2 to TRBJ2-1, with D perhaps being TRBD1 or TRBD2 (7 bases each). The V gene's germline CDR1 is SGHAT and CDR2 FQNNGV. The CDR3 extends over 15 amino acids. V was cut by 1 base and J by 6 bases, with 13 bases left in between. CDR3 sequence (DNA): TGTGCCAGCAGCTTAGGAGCGGGGACAGTCAATGAGCAGTTCTTC. Translated, it gives CASSLGAGTVNEQFF.

The V and J genes are TRBV9 and TRBJ2-7, with D tentatively TRBD2 (5 bases). CDR1 SGDLS and CDR2 YYNGEE come from the germline V gene. This CDR3 contains 13 residues. The V gene lost 0 bases and the J gene lost 5 bases, with 9 bases spanning the gap. This CDR3 is CASSVENGNEQYF. The DNA for the CDR3 is TGTGCCAGCAGCGTAGAGAACGGGAACGAGCAGTACTTC.

This chain joins TRBV6-5 and TRBJ1-2; the match to TRBD1 covers 9 bases. There are 15 residues in the CDR3. CDR1 and CDR2 from the germline V gene are MNHEY and SVGAGI. V trimming: 2 bases; J trimming: 4 bases; junction bases outside the gene matches: 5. The CDR3 region has the DNA TGTGCCAGCAGTTACAAGACAGGGGGGTTCTATGGCTACACCTTC. Protein: CASSYKTGGFYGYTF.

The chain links TRBV6-1 to TRBJ2-7; 7 bases are a match to TRBD1. Looked up from germline, CDR1 is MNHNS and CDR2 is SASEGT. The length of the CDR3 is 14 residues. Germline trimming cut 4 bases from V and 0 bases from J; bases unmatched to any gene: 3. The CDR3 region is CASSVTGSSYEQYF. The CDR3 DNA is TGTGCCAGCAGTGTGACAGGGAGCTCCTACGAGCAGTACTTC.

The chain has TRBV6-1 and TRBJ2-7; the match to TRBD2 covers 7 bases. The CDR3 is made up of 14 amino acids. V lost 6 bases and J lost 9; bases outside the gene matches: 14. Germline V gives CDR1 MNHNS, CDR2 SASEGT. In DNA form, the CDR3 reads TGTGCCAGCAGGGAGAGCGGGGACCCCTCGACGCAGTACTTC. It is translated as CASRESGDPSTQYF.

J is TRBJ1-4 and V is TRBV11-2; D not resolved. The CDR3 loop spans 14 amino acids. Germline V gene data show CDR1 as SGHAT and CDR2 as FQNNGV. The V and J ends lost 6 bases and 4 bases respectively, with 12 bases between them. The CDR3 bases are TGTGCCAGCAGACGACGGACCTTTAATGAAAAACTGTTTTTT. Protein product: CASRRRTFNEKLFF. The full variable domain, rest sourced from reference TRBV11-2 and TRBJ1-4, is EAGVAQSPRYKIIEKRQSVAFWCNPISGHATLYWYQQILGQGPKLLIQFQNNGVVDDSQLPKDRFSAERLKGVDSTLKIQPAKLEDSAVYLCASRRRTFNEKLFFGSGTQLSVL.

The rearrangement uses TRBV5-7 and TRBJ1-5; TRBD1 agrees at 7 bases. TRBV5-7 is filed as an ORF, its function uncertain. The CDR3 totals 16 residues. The ends lost 4 bases at V and 6 bases at J; junction bases unmatched: 13. The CDR3 sequence is CASSPISDRVSQPQHF. The CDR3 DNA reads TGTGCCAGCAGCCCTATATCCGACAGGGTGAGTCAGCCCCAGCATTTT.

This clone was recorded once. The chain joins TRBV2 to TRBJ1-2; TRBD1 matches at 7 bases. The CDR3 has 18 amino acids. J gave up 1 base and V 4 bases, and 15 bases lay outside the gene matches. Germline lookup yields CDR1 SNHLY and CDR2 FYNNEI. In nucleotides, the CDR3 is TGTGCCAGCAGTGTGGGGCCGGCAGGGGGACCCGTTAACTATGGCTACACCTTC. As protein: CASSVGPAGGPVNYGYTF.

The chain recombines TRBV7-8 with TRBJ1-1; a weak D match, TRBD1 (6 bases). Germline CDR1 and CDR2: SGHVS and FQNEAQ. Trimming left V 3 bases short and J 4 bases short, with 15 bases between. This CDR3 spans 15 amino acids. The CDR3, as DNA: TGTGCCAGCAGCTTTCGGGGGCCTCCGGGCACTGAAGCTTTCTTT. Its protein is CASSFRGPPGTEAFF.

The chain combines TRBV11-2 with TRBJ2-7, with no clear D. Trimming pared 1 base from V and 1 base from J, leaving 5 bases between. The CDR3 has 13 amino acids. The germline V gene encodes CDR1 SGHAT and CDR2 FQNNGV. In nucleotides, the CDR3 is TGTGCCAGCAGCTTAGGGCAGTCCTACGAGCAGTACTTC. It specifies CASSLGQSYEQYF.

The CDR3 DNA reads TGTGCCAGCAGCTCCTCAGGGGGCGACTATGGCTACACCTTC. Amino acids: CASSSSGGDYGYTF. V gene TRBV7-8 combines with J gene TRBJ1-2, with 8 bases matching TRBD1. The CDR3 sequence is 14 residues long. Germline loops: CDR1 SGHVS, CDR2 FQNEAQ. J gave up 3 bases and V 4 bases, and 4 bases lay outside the gene matches.

The chain joins TRBV27 to TRBJ2-1; 11 bases line up with TRBD2. Trimming at V came to 5 bases and at J to 6 bases, leaving 9 bases not matched to a gene. The V gene's germline CDR1 is MNHEY and CDR2 SMNVEV (reference sequence). The CDR3 has 16 residues. The CDR3 sequence is CASSPIAGGPINEQFF. The CDR3 DNA is TGTGCCAGCAGTCCAATAGCGGGAGGGCCTATCAATGAGCAGTTCTTC.

In the case of this clone: Other DNA sequences in the same sample also yield this CDR3. In DNA, the CDR3 is TGTGCCAGTAGTATAGATCTCGATAGCAATCAGCCCCAGCATTTT. This encodes CASSIDLDSNQPQHF. This chain connects TRBV19 to TRBJ1-5, with unresolved D. From germline, CDR1 is LNHDA and CDR2 SQIVND (reference sequence). The germline V and J ends were trimmed by 0 bases and 0 bases, with 6 bases remaining between them. This CDR3 has 15 residues.

J is TRBJ2-7 and V is TRBV13; tentatively, D is TRBD1 or TRBD2 (6 bases each). V was shortened by 3 bases and J by 5 bases, with 14 bases between the two germline ends. The CDR3 has 14 residues. Germline V gene lookup returns CDR1 PRHDT and CDR2 FYEKMQ (reference sequence). The CDR3 spells CASSLGWGAHEQYF. As DNA, the CDR3 is TGTGCCAGCAGCTTGGGATGGGGGGCCCACGAGCAGTACTTC.

The chain has TRBV9 and TRBJ1-4; 8 nucleotides align to TRBD1. CDR1 is SGDLS, CDR2 YYNGEE, per germline. The CDR3 extends over 14 amino acids. The V and J ends lost 4 bases and 8 bases, in that order; junction bases with no gene match: 7. CDR3 DNA sequence: TGTGCCAGCAGCTCGGACAGGGTGGGGGAAAAACTGTTTTTT. It codes for CASSSDRVGEKLFF.

CDR3 in amino acids: CASRRTGALNTEAFF. The CDR3 DNA reads as TGTGCCAGCAGACGAACAGGCGCATTAAACACTGAAGCTTTCTTT. The V call is TRBV6-5, the J call TRBJ1-1; D is possibly TRBD1 (5 bases). Trimming left V 6 bases short and J 2 bases short, with 16 bases between. The CDR3 totals 15 residues. CDR1 and CDR2 (germline): MNHEY, SVGAGI.

The chain recombines TRBV5-6 with TRBJ2-7; 10 nucleotides line up with TRBD2. Trimming cost V 4 bases and J 0 bases; bases outside gene matches: 4. The CDR3 totals 15 residues. The germline CDR1 and CDR2 sequences are SGHDT and YYEEEE. This chain's CDR3 is CASSHPSGGSYEQYF. As DNA, the CDR3 is TGTGCCAGCAGCCACCCTAGCGGGGGCTCCTACGAGCAGTACTTC.

The chain recombines TRBV2 with TRBJ2-5; 10 positions agree with TRBD1. The DNA end is a closer match to TRBJ2-7, so the J assignment may be wrong. The CDR3 totals 14 residues. CDR1 SNHLY and CDR2 FYNNEI come from the germline V gene. CDR3 residues: CASRDGTGVHEQYF. The CDR3 DNA sequence: TGTGCCAGCAGGGACGGGACAGGGGTTCACGAGCAGTACTTC.

This chain joins TRBV6-5 and TRBJ2-1; no reliable D call. The CDR3 extends over 13 amino acids. The V end lost 3 bases, the J end lost 9 bases, and 12 bases lay between the germline ends. Germline-derived CDR1 and CDR2 are MNHEY and SVGAGI. The DNA for the CDR3 is TGTGCCAGCAGTTATGTACGGTGGAGTGAGCAGTTCTTC. Translated, it gives CASSYVRWSEQFF.